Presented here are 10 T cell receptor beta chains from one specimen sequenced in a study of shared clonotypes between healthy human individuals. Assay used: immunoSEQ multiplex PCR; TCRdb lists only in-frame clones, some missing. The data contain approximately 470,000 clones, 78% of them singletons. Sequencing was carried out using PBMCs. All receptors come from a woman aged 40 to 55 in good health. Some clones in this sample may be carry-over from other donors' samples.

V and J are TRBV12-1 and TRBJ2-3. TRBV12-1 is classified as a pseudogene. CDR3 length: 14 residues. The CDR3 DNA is TGTGCCAGCAGCTTTGCGCCCTGGGCAGATACGCAGTATTTT. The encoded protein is CASSFAPWADTQYF.

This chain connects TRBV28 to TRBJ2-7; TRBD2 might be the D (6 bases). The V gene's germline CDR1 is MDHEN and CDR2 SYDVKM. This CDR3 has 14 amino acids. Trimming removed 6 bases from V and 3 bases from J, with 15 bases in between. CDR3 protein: CASSPGGGDYEQYF. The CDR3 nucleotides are TGTGCCAGCAGCCCCGGGGGTGGAGACTACGAGCAGTACTTC.

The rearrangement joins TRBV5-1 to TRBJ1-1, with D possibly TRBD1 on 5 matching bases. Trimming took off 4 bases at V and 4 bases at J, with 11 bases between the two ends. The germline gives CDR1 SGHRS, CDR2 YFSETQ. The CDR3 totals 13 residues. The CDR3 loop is CASSTGGSTEAFF. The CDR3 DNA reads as TGCGCCAGCAGCACCGGGGGTTCCACTGAAGCTTTCTTT.

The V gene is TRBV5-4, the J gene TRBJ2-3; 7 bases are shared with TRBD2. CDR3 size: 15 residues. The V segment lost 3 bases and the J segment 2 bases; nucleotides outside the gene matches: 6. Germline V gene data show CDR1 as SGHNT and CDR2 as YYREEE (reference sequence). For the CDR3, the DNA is TGTGCCAGCAGCTGGGCTAGCGGATCCACAGATACGCAGTATTTT. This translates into CASSWASGSTDTQYF.

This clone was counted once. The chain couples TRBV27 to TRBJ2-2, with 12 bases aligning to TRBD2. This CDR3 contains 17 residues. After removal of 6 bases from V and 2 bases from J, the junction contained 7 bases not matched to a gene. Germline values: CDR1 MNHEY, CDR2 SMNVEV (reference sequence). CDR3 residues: CASSPGLAGINTGELFF. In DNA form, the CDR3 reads TGTGCCAGCAGCCCCGGACTAGCGGGGATTAACACCGGGGAGCTGTTTTTT.

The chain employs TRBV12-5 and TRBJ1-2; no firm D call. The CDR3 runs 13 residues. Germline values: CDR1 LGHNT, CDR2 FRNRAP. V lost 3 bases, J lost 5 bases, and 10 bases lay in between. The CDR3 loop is CASGFDGTYGYTF. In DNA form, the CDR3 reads TGTGCTAGTGGTTTTGACGGTACATATGGCTACACCTTC.

CDR3 bases: TGTGCCAGCAGCTTAGAGATCCAGGGGCAGTTCTTC. Protein product: CASSLEIQGQFF. The J gene is TRBJ2-1, the V gene TRBV7-9; possible D gene TRBD1, 5 bases. V lost 1 base, J lost 12 bases, and 10 bases lay in between. The germline CDR1 and CDR2 sequences are SEHNR and FQNEAQ (reference sequence). This CDR3 comprises 12 residues.

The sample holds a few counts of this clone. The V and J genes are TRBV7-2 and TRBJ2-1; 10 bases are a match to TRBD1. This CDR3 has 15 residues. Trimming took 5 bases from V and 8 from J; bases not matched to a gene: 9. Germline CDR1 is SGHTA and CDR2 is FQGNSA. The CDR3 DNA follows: TGTGCCAGCAGCCCCCGACAGGGGGCGTACTATGAGCAGTTCTTC. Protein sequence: CASSPRQGAYYEQFF.

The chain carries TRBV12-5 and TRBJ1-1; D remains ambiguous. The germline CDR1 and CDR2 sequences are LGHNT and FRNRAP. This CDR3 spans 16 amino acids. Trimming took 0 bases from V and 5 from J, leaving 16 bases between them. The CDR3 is CASGLVRPGSKTEAFF. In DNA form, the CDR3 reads TGTGCTAGTGGTTTGGTCCGGCCGGGGAGTAAAACTGAAGCTTTCTTT.

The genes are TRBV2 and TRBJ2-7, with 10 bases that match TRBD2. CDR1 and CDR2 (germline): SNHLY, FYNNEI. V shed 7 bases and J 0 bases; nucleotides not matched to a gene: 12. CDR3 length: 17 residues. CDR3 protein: CASTRASGSSTSYEQYF. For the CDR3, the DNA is TGTGCCAGCACCCGGGCTAGCGGGAGTTCCACCTCCTACGAGCAGTACTTC.